This TCR beta chain was captured in a study of regulatory dendritic cells for organ transplantation. Overall study: Dendritic cell cultures received LPS on day 6.

With regard to this clone: The antigen remains undetermined.

Libraries were prepared by immunoSEQ multiplex PCR; TCRdb keeps only in-frame clonotypes and omits some of them. In the table there are some 10,000 clones, 75% of which are singletons. CDR1 is SGHRS, CDR2 YFSETQ, per germline. The CDR3 runs to 16 residues. The V gene lost 1 base and the J gene lost 1 base, with 12 bases spanning the gap. Sorted subsets were CFSE-labeled and cultured less than 6 days with allogeneic dendritic cells. This sequence originates from a human donor in good health. The sequencing sample was made of memory CD4+ T cells from blood cultured with regulatory dendritic cells. Described subset: CD45RO+ memory T cells. V and J are TRBV5-1 and TRBJ2-4; D is unclear. The CDR3 spells CASSLSPGSAKNIQYF. The DNA for the CDR3 is TGCGCCAGCAGCTTGAGCCCCGGGTCGGCCAAAAACATTCAGTACTTC.